The entry below describes one TCR beta chain. This clone was recorded once. Its antigen is not yet known. Base qualities were left out, and no much larger clone turns up one base away. The immunoSEQ Assay, a bias-controlled multiplex PCR, was used to amplify TCRbeta CDR3 regions from genomic DNA. In the authors' own workflow: The number of nucleated cells in each sample was estimated from the amplification of reference gene primers within the assay. To quantify the absolute abundance of each unique TCRbeta CDR3 rearrangement, sequence reads were collapsed and filtered. For each sample, productive Simpson clonality was calculated as the square root of Simpson's diversity index over productive rearrangements. TCRdb retrieved this table from immuneACCESS and kept in-frame rearrangements only. Not all clones are present; in checked studies, unresolved V genes account for under half, and no reason is known for the remainder. Clone size and the V and J calls come from that table; the DNA yielded D and trimming. The sample profile shows approximately 320,000 clones; roughly 85% of them were found once. Around 7.2% of the sample comes from the top ten.

The sample originates from a study of blood T cell repertoires in COVID-19 (TCRdb year 2020). A note on the overall study: Samples covering the acute and convalescent phases of COVID-19 were provided by collaborators in the United States, Italy and Spain. The repertoires were released in a freely available public database intended as a resource for research on the immune response to SARS-CoV-2. Sample metadata almost always included a de-identified subject ID, COVID-19 status, age in years and sex. HLA class I and class II types, where available, came from metadata supplied by the sample provider rather than from assay-based typing. The prospective study material was composed of cDNA or gDNA derived from T cells, B-cell-depleted T cells, or PBMCs. Samples were obtained from the ongoing ImmuneRACE study (first 160 participants) and from 1,254 subjects provided by 6 global collaborators. Subjects who had been exposed to COVID-19, were actively infected with it, or had recovered from it provided the deeply sampled blood TCRbeta repertoires that made up the dataset. What the authors observed across the whole study: Clinical and demographic metadata were provided uncurated, with the amount varying by source and participant.

The junction shows trimming of 5 bases on V and 6 bases on J, plus 14 bases between the germline ends. The CDR3 measures 13 amino acids from cysteine to phenylalanine. The CDR3 DNA has 39 bases and is translated from base 1. The germline V gene (reference sequence) supplies CDR1 MNHEY and CDR2 SMNVEV. Collaborating institutions collected whole blood in K2EDTA tubes following their own protocols. For TCRbeta analysis, collaborators shipped samples in one of three forms: frozen whole blood, isolated PBMCs, or DNA extracted from either of those sample types. This TCR was sampled from a human donor in a cohort sampled during active COVID-19. The chain is encoded by TRBV27 joined to TRBJ2-7; a weak D assignment points to TRBD2 (6 bases agree). The sequencing sample was made of peripheral blood. The CDR3 protein is CASSADFGGEQYF. The sequenced DNA is TGTGCCAGCAGTGCCGATTTCGGGGGCGAGCAGTACTTC.